A selection of T cell receptor beta chains follows, all from one sample in a study of T cells after somatic rescue of genetic block. The method was immunoSEQ multiplex PCR; TCRdb's version includes in-frame clones alone and lacks a portion of them. The sample holds 110,000 or so clones, approximately 90% seen once. The sample comprised peripheral blood mononuclear cells (PBMCs). The source of these receptors is a woman younger than 30. The CDR3 runs from the conserved cysteine through the conserved F or W. Each record gives: J gene, D gene, V gene, clone size, CDR3 protein, CDR3 DNA. D genes are given only for firm matches. The size field is filled for only some rows; it gives once, few, many or a size class.

j_call: TRBJ1-1; d_call: TRBD1; v_call: TRBV5-4; clone_size: NA; cdr3_aa: CASTFTRDRGGRGEAFF; cdr3_nt: TGTGCCAGCACCTTTACCCGGGACAGGGGGGGGAGAGGTGAAGCTTTCTTT
j_call: TRBJ2-1; d_call: NA; v_call: TRBV5-1; clone_size: NA; cdr3_aa: CASSLVGEQEQFF; cdr3_nt: TGCGCCAGCAGCTTGGTGGGAGAACAAGAGCAGTTCTTC
j_call: TRBJ2-1; d_call: NA; v_call: TRBV7-3; clone_size: NA; cdr3_aa: CASSLHMVSSYNEQFF; cdr3_nt: TGTGCCAGCAGCTTACACATGGTGAGCTCCTACAATGAGCAGTTCTTC
j_call: TRBJ1-6; d_call: TRBD1; v_call: TRBV9; clone_size: NA; cdr3_aa: CASSGGTGNSPLHF; cdr3_nt: TGTGCCAGCAGCGGCGGGACAGGGAATTCACCCCTCCACTTT
j_call: TRBJ2-3; d_call: NA; v_call: TRBV13; clone_size: NA; cdr3_aa: CASSQGPPADTQYF; cdr3_nt: TGTGCCAGCAGCCAGGGACCCCCCGCAGATACGCAGTATTTT
j_call: TRBJ1-1; d_call: NA; v_call: TRBV5-1; clone_size: NA; cdr3_aa: CASSLWAGSNTEAFF; cdr3_nt: TGCGCCAGCAGCTTGTGGGCAGGGAGCAACACTGAAGCTTTCTTT
j_call: TRBJ1-5; d_call: NA; v_call: TRBV19; clone_size: NA; cdr3_aa: CASTATGTPYSNQPQHF; cdr3_nt: TGTGCCAGTACCGCAACAGGTACACCTTATAGCAATCAGCCCCAGCATTTT
j_call: TRBJ2-3; d_call: TRBD1; v_call: TRBV28; clone_size: once; cdr3_aa: CASSSGTGVTDTQYF; cdr3_nt: TGTGCCAGCAGTTCCGGGACAGGGGTGACAGATACGCAGTATTTT
j_call: TRBJ1-5; d_call: TRBD1; v_call: TRBV4-1; clone_size: NA; cdr3_aa: CASSHGDRGDQPQHF; cdr3_nt: TGCGCCAGCAGCCATGGGGACAGGGGGGATCAGCCCCAGCATTTT
j_call: TRBJ2-7; d_call: NA; v_call: TRBV5-1; clone_size: NA; cdr3_aa: CASSVGQTYEQYF; cdr3_nt: TGCGCCAGCAGCGTCGGACAGACCTACGAGCAGTACTTC
j_call: TRBJ1-1; d_call: NA; v_call: TRBV28; clone_size: NA; cdr3_aa: CASRIDGNTEAFF; cdr3_nt: TGTGCCAGCAGGATTGACGGGAACACTGAAGCTTTCTTT
j_call: TRBJ1-3; d_call: NA; v_call: TRBV4-1; clone_size: once; cdr3_aa: CASSQDEGKRNTIYF; cdr3_nt: TGCGCCAGCAGCCAAGACGAGGGTAAAAGGAACACCATATATTTT
j_call: TRBJ2-1; d_call: TRBD2; v_call: TRBV10-3; clone_size: NA; cdr3_aa: CAISEGALGASGAVEQFF; cdr3_nt: TGTGCCATCAGTGAAGGCGCACTGGGGGCTAGCGGGGCGGTTGAGCAGTTCTTC
j_call: TRBJ2-3; d_call: NA; v_call: TRBV11-2; clone_size: NA; cdr3_aa: CASSLRGAAGTDTQYF; cdr3_nt: TGTGCCAGCAGCTTAAGGGGGGCGGCGGGCACAGATACGCAGTATTTT
j_call: TRBJ2-7; d_call: NA; v_call: TRBV25-1; clone_size: NA; cdr3_aa: CASTSLYEQYF; cdr3_nt: TGTGCCAGCACGTCCCTCTACGAGCAGTACTTC
j_call: TRBJ1-1; d_call: TRBD1; v_call: TRBV5-4; clone_size: NA; cdr3_aa: CASSPQTGTGSTEAFF; cdr3_nt: TGTGCCAGCAGCCCACAAACCGGGACAGGGTCCACTGAAGCTTTCTTT
j_call: TRBJ1-1; d_call: NA; v_call: TRBV11-3; clone_size: NA; cdr3_aa: CASSFGGRGTEAFF; cdr3_nt: TGTGCCAGCAGCTTTGGGGGGCGCGGGACTGAAGCTTTCTTT
j_call: TRBJ1-6; d_call: TRBD1; v_call: TRBV6-1; clone_size: NA; cdr3_aa: CASSERDRAFGSPLHF; cdr3_nt: TGTGCCAGCAGTGAGCGGGACAGGGCATTTGGTTCACCCCTCCACTTT
j_call: TRBJ1-1; d_call: NA; v_call: TRBV7-2; clone_size: NA; cdr3_aa: CASSSAQNTEAFF; cdr3_nt: TGTGCCAGCAGCTCCGCTCAGAACACTGAAGCTTTCTTT
j_call: TRBJ1-2; d_call: TRBD1; v_call: TRBV4-1; clone_size: NA; cdr3_aa: CASSYSSPTGVNYGYTF; cdr3_nt: TGCGCCAGCAGCTACTCCAGCCCGACAGGGGTTAACTATGGCTACACCTTC
j_call: TRBJ2-3; d_call: NA; v_call: TRBV14; clone_size: NA; cdr3_aa: CASSQGVIGTDTQYF; cdr3_nt: TGTGCCAGCAGCCAAGGAGTCATCGGGACAGATACGCAGTATTTT
j_call: TRBJ1-6; d_call: TRBD1; v_call: TRBV2; clone_size: NA; cdr3_aa: CASRPGQGGSPLHF; cdr3_nt: TGTGCCAGCAGACCCGGACAGGGAGGTTCACCCCTCCACTTT
j_call: TRBJ1-1; d_call: NA; v_call: TRBV5-1; clone_size: NA; cdr3_aa: CASSLNPTLNTEAFF; cdr3_nt: TGCGCCAGCAGCTTAAACCCGACGTTGAACACTGAAGCTTTCTTT
j_call: TRBJ2-2; d_call: TRBD1; v_call: TRBV7-7; clone_size: NA; cdr3_aa: CASGQGGETGELFF; cdr3_nt: TGTGCCAGCGGACAGGGTGGAGAAACCGGGGAGCTGTTTTTT
j_call: TRBJ1-6; d_call: NA; v_call: TRBV28; clone_size: NA; cdr3_aa: CASRGGAVRSPLHF; cdr3_nt: TGTGCCAGCCGTGGTGGGGCAGTTCGCTCACCCCTCCACTTT
j_call: TRBJ2-1; d_call: TRBD2; v_call: TRBV19; clone_size: NA; cdr3_aa: CASRTSGGAVFF; cdr3_nt: TGTGCCAGTAGGACTAGCGGGGGGGCGGTGTTCTTC
j_call: TRBJ1-5; d_call: TRBD1; v_call: TRBV9; clone_size: NA; cdr3_aa: CASSEGQGVQPQHF; cdr3_nt: TGTGCCAGCAGCGAGGGACAGGGGGTTCAGCCCCAGCATTTT
j_call: TRBJ2-3; d_call: NA; v_call: TRBV18; clone_size: once; cdr3_aa: CASSPPNRDSDTQYF; cdr3_nt: TGTGCCAGCTCACCACCGAACAGGGATTCGGATACGCAGTATTTT
j_call: TRBJ1-3; d_call: NA; v_call: TRBV2; clone_size: NA; cdr3_aa: CASIERQGLGNTIYF; cdr3_nt: TGTGCCAGCATTGAGCGGCAGGGGCTTGGAAACACCATATATTTT
j_call: TRBJ2-1; d_call: TRBD2; v_call: TRBV7-2; clone_size: NA; cdr3_aa: CASSLQAGGDNEQFF; cdr3_nt: TGTGCCAGCAGCTTACAAGCGGGGGGAGACAATGAGCAGTTCTTC
j_call: TRBJ1-2; d_call: NA; v_call: TRBV19; clone_size: NA; cdr3_aa: CASSIGGQFTQGYTF; cdr3_nt: TGTGCCAGTAGTATAGGAGGGCAGTTCACCCAAGGCTACACCTTC
j_call: TRBJ2-1; d_call: NA; v_call: TRBV7-3; clone_size: NA; cdr3_aa: CASSPQGNEQFF; cdr3_nt: TGTGCCAGCAGCCCGCAGGGTAATGAGCAGTTCTTC
j_call: TRBJ2-7; d_call: TRBD1; v_call: TRBV4-2; clone_size: NA; cdr3_aa: CASSQEFRSTGGEQYF; cdr3_nt: TGTGCCAGCAGCCAGGAGTTTCGATCCACAGGGGGCGAGCAGTACTTC
j_call: TRBJ2-3; d_call: TRBD2; v_call: TRBV4-1; clone_size: NA; cdr3_aa: CASSQDVGRGGANTQYF; cdr3_nt: TGCGCCAGCAGCCAAGATGTAGGACGGGGGGGTGCAAATACGCAGTATTTT
j_call: TRBJ2-2; d_call: NA; v_call: TRBV5-1; clone_size: NA; cdr3_aa: CASNLEGLGNTGELFF; cdr3_nt: TGCGCCAGCAACCTAGAGGGGTTGGGGAACACCGGGGAGCTGTTTTTT
j_call: TRBJ1-1; d_call: NA; v_call: TRBV6-6; clone_size: NA; cdr3_aa: CASSPDSLNTEAFF; cdr3_nt: TGTGCCAGCAGTCCGGACAGTTTGAACACTGAAGCTTTCTTT
j_call: TRBJ1-2; d_call: NA; v_call: TRBV7-2; clone_size: once; cdr3_aa: CASSLGGEGYTF; cdr3_nt: TGTGCCAGCAGCTTAGGTGGGGAGGGCTACACCTTC
j_call: TRBJ1-1; d_call: NA; v_call: TRBV6-6; clone_size: NA; cdr3_aa: CASSYRWGTEAFF; cdr3_nt: TGTGCCAGCAGCTACAGGTGGGGCACTGAAGCTTTCTTT
j_call: TRBJ2-2; d_call: NA; v_call: TRBV5-1; clone_size: NA; cdr3_aa: CASSLTGGGGGGELFF; cdr3_nt: TGCGCCAGCAGCTTGACGGGCGGGGGCGGAGGCGGGGAGCTGTTTTTT
j_call: TRBJ2-1; d_call: TRBD1; v_call: TRBV6-1; clone_size: NA; cdr3_aa: CASSEDGQGYNEQFF; cdr3_nt: TGTGCCAGCAGTGAAGATGGACAGGGTTATAATGAGCAGTTCTTC
j_call: TRBJ1-2; d_call: TRBD1; v_call: TRBV30; clone_size: NA; cdr3_aa: CAWSRTGGNYGYTF; cdr3_nt: TGTGCCTGGAGTCGGACAGGGGGGAACTATGGCTACACCTTC
j_call: TRBJ2-5; d_call: NA; v_call: TRBV7-2; clone_size: NA; cdr3_aa: CASSSDSSETQYF; cdr3_nt: TGTGCCAGCAGCTCAGACTCCAGTGAGACCCAGTACTTC
j_call: TRBJ2-4; d_call: NA; v_call: TRBV28; clone_size: once; cdr3_aa: CASSTSAPGNIQYF; cdr3_nt: TGTGCCAGCAGCACTTCGGCCCCGGGGAACATTCAGTACTTC
j_call: TRBJ1-1; d_call: NA; v_call: TRBV6-5; clone_size: once; cdr3_aa: CASSYSGKLNTEAFF; cdr3_nt: TGTGCCAGCAGTTACTCGGGGAAATTGAACACTGAAGCTTTCTTT
j_call: TRBJ2-1; d_call: NA; v_call: TRBV2; clone_size: NA; cdr3_aa: CASSESDYNEQFF; cdr3_nt: TGTGCCAGCAGTGAATCGGACTACAATGAGCAGTTCTTC
j_call: TRBJ2-7; d_call: TRBD1; v_call: TRBV7-2; clone_size: NA; cdr3_aa: CASSFFPTGVGNEQYF; cdr3_nt: TGTGCCAGCAGCTTTTTCCCCACAGGGGTCGGGAACGAGCAGTACTTC
j_call: TRBJ2-5; d_call: NA; v_call: TRBV6-5; clone_size: NA; cdr3_aa: CASSEGATQYF; cdr3_nt: TGTGCCAGCAGTGAAGGAGCGACCCAGTACTTC
j_call: TRBJ2-7; d_call: NA; v_call: TRBV7-3; clone_size: NA; cdr3_aa: CASSSAPAVKNEQYF; cdr3_nt: TGTGCCAGCAGCTCAGCCCCGGCGGTCAAGAACGAGCAGTACTTC
j_call: TRBJ1-5; d_call: NA; v_call: TRBV6-5; clone_size: NA; cdr3_aa: CASRPTGADNQPQHF; cdr3_nt: TGTGCCAGCAGACCTACAGGCGCGGACAATCAGCCCCAGCATTTT
j_call: TRBJ1-1; d_call: NA; v_call: TRBV11-3; clone_size: NA; cdr3_aa: CASSLDAAGDTEAFF; cdr3_nt: TGTGCCAGCAGCTTAGATGCGGCCGGGGACACTGAAGCTTTCTTT
j_call: TRBJ2-7; d_call: NA; v_call: TRBV5-1; clone_size: once; cdr3_aa: CASSQLSRRAYEQYF; cdr3_nt: TGCGCCAGCAGCCAACTGTCGCGGCGAGCCTACGAGCAGTACTTC
j_call: TRBJ1-2; d_call: NA; v_call: TRBV9; clone_size: NA; cdr3_aa: CASSVSGYGYTF; cdr3_nt: TGTGCCAGCAGCGTATCAGGCTATGGCTACACCTTC
j_call: TRBJ1-1; d_call: TRBD1; v_call: TRBV30; clone_size: NA; cdr3_aa: CAWTLSSAGGTEAFF; cdr3_nt: TGTGCCTGGACCCTAAGTTCGGCAGGGGGGACTGAAGCTTTCTTT
j_call: TRBJ1-1; d_call: NA; v_call: TRBV7-2; clone_size: NA; cdr3_aa: CASSLKRGNTEAFF; cdr3_nt: TGTGCCAGCAGCTTAAAGAGGGGGAACACTGAAGCTTTCTTT